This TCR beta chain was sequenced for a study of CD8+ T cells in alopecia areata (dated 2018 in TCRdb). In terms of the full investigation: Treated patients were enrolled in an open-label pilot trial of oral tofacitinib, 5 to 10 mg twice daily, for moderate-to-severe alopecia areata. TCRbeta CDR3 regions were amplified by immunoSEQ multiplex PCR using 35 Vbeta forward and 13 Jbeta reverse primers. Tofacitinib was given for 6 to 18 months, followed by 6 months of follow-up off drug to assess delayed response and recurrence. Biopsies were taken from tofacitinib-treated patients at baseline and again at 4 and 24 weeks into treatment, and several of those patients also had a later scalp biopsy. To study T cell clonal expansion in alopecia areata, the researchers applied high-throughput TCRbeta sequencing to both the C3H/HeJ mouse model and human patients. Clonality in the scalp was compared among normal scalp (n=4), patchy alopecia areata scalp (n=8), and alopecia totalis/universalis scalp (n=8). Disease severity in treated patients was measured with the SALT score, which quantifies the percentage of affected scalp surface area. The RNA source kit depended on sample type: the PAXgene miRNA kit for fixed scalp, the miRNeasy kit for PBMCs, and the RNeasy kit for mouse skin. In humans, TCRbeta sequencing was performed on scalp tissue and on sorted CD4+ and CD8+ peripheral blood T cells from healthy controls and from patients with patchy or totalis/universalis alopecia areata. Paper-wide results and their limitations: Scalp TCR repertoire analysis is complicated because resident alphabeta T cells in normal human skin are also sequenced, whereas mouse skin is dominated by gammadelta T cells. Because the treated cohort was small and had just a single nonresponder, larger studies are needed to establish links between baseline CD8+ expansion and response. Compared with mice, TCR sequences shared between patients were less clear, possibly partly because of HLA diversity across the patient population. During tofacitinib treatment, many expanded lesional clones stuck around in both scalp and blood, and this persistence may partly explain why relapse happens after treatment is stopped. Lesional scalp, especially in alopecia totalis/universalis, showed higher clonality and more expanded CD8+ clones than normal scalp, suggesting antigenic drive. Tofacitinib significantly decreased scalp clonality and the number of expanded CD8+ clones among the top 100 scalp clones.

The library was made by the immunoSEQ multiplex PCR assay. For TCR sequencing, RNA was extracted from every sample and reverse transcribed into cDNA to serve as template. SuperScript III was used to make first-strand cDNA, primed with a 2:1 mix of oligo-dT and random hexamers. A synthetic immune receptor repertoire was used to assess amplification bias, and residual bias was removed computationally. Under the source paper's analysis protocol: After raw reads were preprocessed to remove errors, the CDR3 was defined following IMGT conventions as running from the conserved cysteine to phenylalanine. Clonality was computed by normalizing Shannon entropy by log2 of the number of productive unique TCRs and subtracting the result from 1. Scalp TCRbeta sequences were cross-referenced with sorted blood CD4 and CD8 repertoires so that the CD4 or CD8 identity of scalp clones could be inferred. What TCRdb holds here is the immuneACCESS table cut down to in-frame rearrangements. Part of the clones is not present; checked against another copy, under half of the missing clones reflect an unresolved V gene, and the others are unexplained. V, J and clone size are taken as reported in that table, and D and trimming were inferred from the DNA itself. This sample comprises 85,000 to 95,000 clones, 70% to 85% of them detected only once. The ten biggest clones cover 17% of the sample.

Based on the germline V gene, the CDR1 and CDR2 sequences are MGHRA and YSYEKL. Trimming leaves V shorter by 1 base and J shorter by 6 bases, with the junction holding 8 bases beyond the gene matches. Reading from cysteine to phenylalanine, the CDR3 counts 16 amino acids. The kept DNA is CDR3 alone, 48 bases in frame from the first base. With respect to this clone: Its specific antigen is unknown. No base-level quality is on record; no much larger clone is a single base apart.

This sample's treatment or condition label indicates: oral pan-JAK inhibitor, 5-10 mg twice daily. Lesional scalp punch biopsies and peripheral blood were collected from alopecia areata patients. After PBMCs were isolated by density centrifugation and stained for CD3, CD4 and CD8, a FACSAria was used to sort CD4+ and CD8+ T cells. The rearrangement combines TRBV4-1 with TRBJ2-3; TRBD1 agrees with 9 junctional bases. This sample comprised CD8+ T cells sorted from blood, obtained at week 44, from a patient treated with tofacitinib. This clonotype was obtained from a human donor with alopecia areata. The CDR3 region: CASSQVGTGSLDTQYF. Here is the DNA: TGCGCCAGCAGCCAAGTTGGGACAGGGTCATTGGATACGCAGTATTTT.